This TCR beta chain stems from a study of beta chain features in type 1 diabetes. Overall study context: The examined sorted cells totaled 110 million or so across samples.

Study results and limitations: Still unanswered here is whether HLA type influences TCRB rearrangement. There was a moderate but significant shortening of TCRB CDR3s in all four CD4+ subsets of Type 1 diabetes patients. Within patients, naive, central memory and Treg TCRB repertoires seemed more similar than within healthy donors. Insertions were fewer and deletions more numerous at VDJ junctions in type 1 diabetes patients.

As regards this clone: What it binds is not known.

cDNA synthesis used the whole RNA isolate, giving expressed TCRB sequences. Profiling relied on immunoSEQ multiplex PCR, and the TCRdb table lists in-frame clones only, not all of them. The data hold roughly 260,000 clones, with roughly 20% observed a single time. CDR3 length: 17 amino acids. Germline CDR1 is MGHDK and CDR2 is SYGVNS. Trimming removed 3 bases at V and 7 bases at J, with 19 bases between. The TCR was taken from a woman aged 35 to 49 with type 1 diabetes. The specimen sequenced was naive CD4+ T cells from blood. The chain combines TRBV25-1 with TRBJ2-6, with no clear D. The CDR3 sequence: CASSDDRRVLEANVLTF. CDR3 nucleotides: TGTGCCAGCAGTGACGATAGGAGAGTTCTTGAAGCCAACGTCCTGACTTTC.